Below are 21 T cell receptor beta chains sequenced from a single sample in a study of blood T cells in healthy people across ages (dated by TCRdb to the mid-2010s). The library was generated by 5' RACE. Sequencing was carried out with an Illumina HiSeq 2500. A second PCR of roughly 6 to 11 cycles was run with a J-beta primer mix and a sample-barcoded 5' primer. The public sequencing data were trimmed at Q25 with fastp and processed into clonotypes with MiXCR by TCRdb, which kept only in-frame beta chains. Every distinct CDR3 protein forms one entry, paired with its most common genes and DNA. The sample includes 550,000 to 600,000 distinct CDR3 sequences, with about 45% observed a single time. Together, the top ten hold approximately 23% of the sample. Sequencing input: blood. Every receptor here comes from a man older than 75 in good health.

This chain's CDR3 is CSAREVTGGVNEQFF. The CDR3 bases are TGCAGTGCTAGAGAGGTAACGGGAGGGGTCAATGAGCAGTTCTTC. The genes are TRBV20-1 and TRBJ2-1, with 8 positions matching TRBD2. CDR1 and CDR2 (germline): DFQATT, SNEGSKA (reference sequence). The CDR3 is 15 residues long. After removal of 0 bases from V and 6 bases from J, the junction contained 7 bases not matched to a gene.

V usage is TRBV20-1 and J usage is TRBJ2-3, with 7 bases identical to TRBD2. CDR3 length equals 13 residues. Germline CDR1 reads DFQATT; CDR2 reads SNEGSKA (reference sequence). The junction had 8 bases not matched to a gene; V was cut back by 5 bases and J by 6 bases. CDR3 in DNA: TGCAGTGCTGGCCGACTAGCAGGTGATACGCAGTATTTT. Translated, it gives CSAGRLAGDTQYF.

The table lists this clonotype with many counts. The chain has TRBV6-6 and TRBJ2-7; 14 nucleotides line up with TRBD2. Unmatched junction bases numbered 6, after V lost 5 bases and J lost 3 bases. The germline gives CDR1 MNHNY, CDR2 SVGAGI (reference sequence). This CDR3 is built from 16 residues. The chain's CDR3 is CASSPGTSGSRYEQYF. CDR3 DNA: TGTGCCAGCAGTCCCGGGACTAGCGGGAGTCGCTACGAGCAGTACTTC.

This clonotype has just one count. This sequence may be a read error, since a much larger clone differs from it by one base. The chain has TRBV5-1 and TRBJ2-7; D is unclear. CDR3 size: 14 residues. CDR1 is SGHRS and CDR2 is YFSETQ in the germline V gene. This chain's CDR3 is CAGSSSGRSDEQYF. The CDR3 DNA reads TGCGCCGGCAGCTCCTCTGGCAGGTCCGACGAGCAGTACTTC.

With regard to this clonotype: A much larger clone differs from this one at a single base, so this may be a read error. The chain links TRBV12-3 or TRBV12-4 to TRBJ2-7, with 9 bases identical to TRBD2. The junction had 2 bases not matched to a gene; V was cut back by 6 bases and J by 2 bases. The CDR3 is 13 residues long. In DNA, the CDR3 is TGTGCCAGCAGCATAGCGGGGGCCTACGAGCAGTACTTC. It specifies CASSIAGAYEQYF.

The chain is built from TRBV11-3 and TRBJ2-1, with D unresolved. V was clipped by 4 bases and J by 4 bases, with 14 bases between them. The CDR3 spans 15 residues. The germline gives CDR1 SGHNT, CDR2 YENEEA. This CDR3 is CASSSRVVGYNEQFF. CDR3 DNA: TGTGCCAGCAGCTCCCGGGTGGTTGGTTACAATGAGCAGTTCTTC.

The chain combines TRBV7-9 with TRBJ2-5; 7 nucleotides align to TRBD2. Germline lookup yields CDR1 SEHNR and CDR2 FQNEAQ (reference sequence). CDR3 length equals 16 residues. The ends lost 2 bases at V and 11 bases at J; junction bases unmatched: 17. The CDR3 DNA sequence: TGTGCCAGCAGCTTAACTATGGGGAGGGCGAGGGATGAGCAGTACTTC. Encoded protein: CASSLTMGRARDEQYF.

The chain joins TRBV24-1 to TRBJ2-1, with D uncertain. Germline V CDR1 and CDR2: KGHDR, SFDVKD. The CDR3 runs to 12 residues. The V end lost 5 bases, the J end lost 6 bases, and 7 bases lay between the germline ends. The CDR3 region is CATSVDANEQFF. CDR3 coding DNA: TGTGCCACCAGTGTGGACGCCAATGAGCAGTTCTTC.

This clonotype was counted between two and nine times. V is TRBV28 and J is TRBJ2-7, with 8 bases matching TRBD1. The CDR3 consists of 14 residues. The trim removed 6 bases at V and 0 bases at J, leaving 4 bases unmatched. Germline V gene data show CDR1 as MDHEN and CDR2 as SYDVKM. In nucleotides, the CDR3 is TGTGCCAGCAGATGGACAGGGAGCTCCTACGAGCAGTACTTC. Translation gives CASRWTGSSYEQYF.

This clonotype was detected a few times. This CDR3 reads CASSLTGAGIYGYTF. CDR3 DNA sequence: TGTGCCAGCAGCTTAACGGGGGCAGGGATCTATGGCTACACCTTC. This rearrangement joins TRBV7-3 to TRBJ1-2, with TRBD1 as a possible D gene (6 bases). V lost 0 bases, J lost 4 bases, and 12 bases lay in between. Germline V CDR1 and CDR2: SGHTA, FQGTGA. The length of the CDR3 is 15 residues.

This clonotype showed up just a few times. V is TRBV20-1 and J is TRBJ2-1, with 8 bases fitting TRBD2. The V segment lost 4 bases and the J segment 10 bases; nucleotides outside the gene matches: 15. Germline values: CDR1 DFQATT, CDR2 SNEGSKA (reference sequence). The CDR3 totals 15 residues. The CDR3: CSATISGSGPREQFF. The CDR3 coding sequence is TGCAGTGCTACAATCAGCGGGAGCGGGCCTAGGGAGCAGTTCTTC.

CDR3 nucleotide sequence: TGCAGTGCTAGAGATGGGACAGGCAGCTCTGGGGCCAACGTCCTGACTTTC. Residues: CSARDGTGSSGANVLTF. The V call is TRBV20-1, the J call TRBJ2-6, with 8 positions matching TRBD1. The CDR3 totals 17 residues. Trimming at V came to 0 bases and at J to 0 bases, leaving 4 bases not matched to a gene. Germline lookup yields CDR1 DFQATT and CDR2 SNEGSKA (reference sequence).

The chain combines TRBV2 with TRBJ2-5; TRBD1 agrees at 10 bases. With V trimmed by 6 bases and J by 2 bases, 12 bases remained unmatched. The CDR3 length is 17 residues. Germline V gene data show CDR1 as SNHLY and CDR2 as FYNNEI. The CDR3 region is CASSFKLPGQGQETQYF. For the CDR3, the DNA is TGTGCCAGCAGCTTCAAACTTCCGGGACAGGGGCAAGAGACCCAGTACTTC.

DNA of the CDR3: TGTGCCAGTGCTGCCATGGGATTTCAGCAGTACTTC. Encoded protein: CASAAMGFQQYF. The chain links TRBV13 to TRBJ2-7; D is undetermined. Per germline, CDR1 PRHDT and CDR2 FYEKMQ (reference sequence). This CDR3 is built from 12 residues. V gave up 9 bases and J gave up 8 bases, with 17 bases separating them. Full variable domain (outside the CDR3, taken from reference TRBV13 and TRBJ2-7): AAGVIQSPRHLIKEKRETATLKCYPIPRHDTVYWYQQGPGQDPQFLISFYEKMQSDKGSIPDRFSAQQFSDYHSELNMSSLELGDSALYFCASAAMGFQQYFGPGTRLTVT.

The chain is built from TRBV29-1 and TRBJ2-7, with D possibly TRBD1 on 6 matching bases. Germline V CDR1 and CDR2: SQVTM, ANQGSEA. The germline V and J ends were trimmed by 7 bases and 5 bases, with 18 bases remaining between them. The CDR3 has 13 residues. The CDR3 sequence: CSACTGHLHEQYF. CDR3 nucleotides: TGCAGCGCATGTACGGGACATCTCCACGAGCAGTACTTC.

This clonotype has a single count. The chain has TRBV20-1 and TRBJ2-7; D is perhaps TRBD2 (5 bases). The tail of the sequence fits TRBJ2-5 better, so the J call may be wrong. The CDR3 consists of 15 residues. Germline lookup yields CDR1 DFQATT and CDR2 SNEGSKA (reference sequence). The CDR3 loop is CSLSMAEVFEETQYF. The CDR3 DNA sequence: TGCAGTTTATCTATGGCGGAGGTGTTCGAAGAGACCCAGTACTTC.

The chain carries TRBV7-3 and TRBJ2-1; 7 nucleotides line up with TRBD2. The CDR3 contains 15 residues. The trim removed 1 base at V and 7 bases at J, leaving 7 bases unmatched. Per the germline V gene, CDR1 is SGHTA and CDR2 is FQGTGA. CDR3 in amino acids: CASSLSGRTENEQFF. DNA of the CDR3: TGTGCCAGCAGCTTAAGCGGGAGAACCGAAAATGAGCAGTTCTTC. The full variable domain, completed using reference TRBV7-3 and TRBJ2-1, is GAGVSQTPSNKVTEKGKYVELRCDPISGHTALYWYRQSLGQGPEFLIYFQGTGAADDSGLPNDRFFAVRPEGSVSTLKIQRTERGDSAVYLCASSLSGRTENEQFFGPGTRLTVL.

The CDR3 bases are TGTGCCAGCAGCTTCTCCGGGACCAGGGGCAATGAGCAGTTCTTC. Translated, it gives CASSFSGTRGNEQFF. V is TRBV7-9 and J is TRBJ2-1; tentatively, D is TRBD1 (6 bases). Deletions cut 3 bases from V and 6 bases from J, with 15 bases between. Germline CDR1 and CDR2: SEHNR and FQNEAQ (reference sequence). CDR3 length: 15 residues.

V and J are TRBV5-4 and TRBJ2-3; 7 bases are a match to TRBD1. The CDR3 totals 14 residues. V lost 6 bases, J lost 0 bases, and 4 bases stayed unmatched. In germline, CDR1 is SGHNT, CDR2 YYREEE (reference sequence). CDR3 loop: CASNPDRSTDTQYF. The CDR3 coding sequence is TGTGCCAGCAACCCGGACAGGAGCACAGATACGCAGTATTTT. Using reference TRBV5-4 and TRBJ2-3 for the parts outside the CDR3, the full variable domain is ETGVTQSPTHLIKTRGQQVTLRCSSQSGHNTVSWYQQALGQGPQFIFQYYREEENGRGNFPPRFSGLQFPNYSSELNVNALELDDSALYLCASNPDRSTDTQYFGPGTRLTVL.

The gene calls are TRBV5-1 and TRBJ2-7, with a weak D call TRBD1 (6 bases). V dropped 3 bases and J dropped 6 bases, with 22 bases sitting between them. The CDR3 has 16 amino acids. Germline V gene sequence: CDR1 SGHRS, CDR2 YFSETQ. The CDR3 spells CASSSTSGTPLREQYF. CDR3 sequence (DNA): TGCGCCAGCAGCTCCACGTCCGGGACACCTTTGCGCGAGCAGTACTTC.

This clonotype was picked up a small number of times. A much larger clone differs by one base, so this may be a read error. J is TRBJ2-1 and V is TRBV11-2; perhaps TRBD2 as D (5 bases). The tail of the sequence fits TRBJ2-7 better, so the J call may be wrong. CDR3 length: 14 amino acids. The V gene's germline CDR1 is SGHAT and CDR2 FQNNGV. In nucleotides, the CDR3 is TGTGCCAGCAGCAGTCCGGGGTCCTACAATGAGCAGTACTTC. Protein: CASSSPGSYNEQYF.